The 14 T cell receptor beta chains reported below all come from one sample, sequenced in a study of T cell repertoires in cytomegalovirus infection. Which antigens these TCRs recognize remains unknown. Using its own MiXCR run on the reads, TCRdb lists one record per CDR3 protein. This table holds about a million distinct CDR3 sequences, around 30% found once. The material sequenced was cultured CD8+ T cells from PBMCs, taken from culture after CMV antigen stimulation. Every receptor here comes from a human donor in good health (CMV status not recorded). Some clones in this sample may be carry-over from other donors' samples.

This clonotype has only a few counts. The chain links TRBV19 to TRBJ1-5; the D gene is possibly TRBD1 (6 bases). CDR3 size: 13 residues. Germline loops: CDR1 LNHDA, CDR2 SQIVND (reference sequence). The chain's CDR3 is CATAGDNNQPQHF. DNA of the CDR3: TGTGCAACCGCGGGGGACAACAATCAGCCCCAGCATTTT.

This chain uses TRBV12-5 with TRBJ2-3; D possibly corresponds to TRBD2 (7 bases). Deletions cut 3 bases from V and 6 bases from J, with 13 bases between. This CDR3 is built from 14 residues. CDR1 and CDR2 (germline): LGHNT, FRNRAP. CDR3 in amino acids: CASGFGGPRDTQYF. The CDR3 DNA reads TGTGCTAGTGGTTTCGGGGGGCCTAGGGATACGCAGTATTTT. Looking up the rest from reference TRBV12-5 and TRBJ2-3 gives the full variable domain: DARVTQTPRHKVTEMGQEVTMRCQPILGHNTVFWYRQTMMQGLELLAYFRNRAPLDDSGMPKDRFSAEMPDATLATLKIQPSEPRDSAVYFCASGFGGPRDTQYFGPGTRLTVL.

This clonotype showed up just a few times. The chain combines TRBV5-6 with TRBJ1-1, with 8 bases matching TRBD1. V shed 5 bases and J 0 bases; nucleotides not matched to a gene: 9. CDR3 length: 16 amino acids. CDR1 and CDR2 from the germline V gene are SGHDT and YYEEEE. The CDR3 sequence is CASRRQGAQLNTEAFF. CDR3 nucleotides: TGTGCCAGCAGACGGCAGGGGGCTCAGCTGAACACTGAAGCTTTCTTT.

This clonotype appeared a few times. The chain joins TRBV7-6 to TRBJ1-4, with a tentative D call TRBD1 (5 bases). The V end was cut by 1 base, the J end by 0 bases, with 12 bases between. This CDR3 is 17 amino acids long. Germline V gene sequence: CDR1 SGHVS, CDR2 FNYEAQ. The CDR3 DNA reads TGTGCCAGCAGCTTAGTACGTCCAGGGACAACTAATGAAAAACTGTTTTTT. This gives the protein CASSLVRPGTTNEKLFF. The variable domain in full, completed from reference TRBV7-6 and TRBJ1-4, reads GAGVSQSPRYKVTKRGQDVALRCDPISGHVSLYWYRQALGQGPEFLTYFNYEAQQDKSGLPNDRFSAERPEGSISTLTIQRTEQRDSAMYRCASSLVRPGTTNEKLFFGSGTQLSVL.

The chain links TRBV12-3 or TRBV12-4 to TRBJ1-5, with 8 nucleotides matching TRBD1. After removal of 8 bases from V and 9 bases from J, the junction contained 9 bases not matched to a gene. CDR3 size: 13 residues. CDR3 DNA: TGTGCCAGCGGTCAGGGGGCACATCGGCCCCAGCATTTT. Protein product: CASGQGAHRPQHF.

J is TRBJ2-7 and V is TRBV3-1; D is unclear. This CDR3 is 14 amino acids long. Germline V gene data show CDR1 as LGHDT and CDR2 as YNNKEL (reference sequence). V was trimmed by 0 bases and J by 2 bases, leaving 8 bases between them. CDR3 DNA sequence: TGTGCCAGCAGCCAAGATTTAACCACCTACGAGCAGTACGTC. This codes for CASSQDLTTYEQYV.

The V gene is TRBV28, the J gene TRBJ1-4; D might be TRBD1 (6 bases). Trimming took 6 bases from V and 6 from J, leaving 14 bases between them. Germline V gives CDR1 MDHEN, CDR2 SYDVKM. The CDR3 is made up of 14 amino acids. The CDR3, as DNA: TGTGCCAGCAGACAGGGTAGAGGGGATGAAAAACTGTTTTTT. It codes for CASRQGRGDEKLFF.

This clonotype occurred a few times. The genes are TRBV12-3 or TRBV12-4 and TRBJ1-3, with 8 bases identical to TRBD1. The CDR3 consists of 16 residues. Germline trimming cut 5 bases from V and 4 bases from J; bases unmatched to any gene: 10. CDR3: CASSPGARGLGNTIYF. CDR3 nucleotides: TGTGCCAGCAGTCCTGGGGCCAGGGGGCTCGGAAACACCATATATTTT.

This rearrangement joins TRBV6-5 to TRBJ1-3; 11 nucleotides match TRBD1. Germline V lookup: CDR1 MNHEY, CDR2 SVGAGI. The CDR3 loop spans 17 amino acids. V lost 2 bases, J lost 0 bases, and 3 bases stayed unmatched. Here the CDR3 reads CASSYGQGANSGNTIYF. The CDR3, as DNA: TGTGCCAGCAGTTACGGACAGGGGGCCAACTCTGGAAACACCATATATTTT.

This chain connects TRBV18 to TRBJ1-1, with D maybe TRBD1 (5 bases). Deletions cut 6 bases from V and 5 bases from J, with 16 bases between. Germline CDR1 and CDR2: KGHSH and LQKENI. The CDR3 is 14 residues long. CDR3 region: CASSPWGIQTEAFF. DNA for the CDR3: TGTGCCAGCTCTCCCTGGGGGATCCAGACTGAAGCTTTCTTT.

This clonotype was found many times. V and J are TRBV5-1 and TRBJ1-2; a weak D match, TRBD1 (6 bases). Trimming took 7 bases from V and 0 from J, leaving 19 bases between them. Germline V gene sequence: CDR1 SGHRS, CDR2 YFSETQ. CDR3 length: 16 residues. For the CDR3, the DNA is TGCGCCAGCCGAACAACAGGGCCGAGGGCTAACTATGGCTACACCTTC. Translating it yields CASRTTGPRANYGYTF.

The chain has TRBV9 and TRBJ2-1; perhaps TRBD2 as D (7 bases). V was cut by 2 bases and J by 6 bases, with 15 bases left in between. Germline CDR1 is SGDLS and CDR2 is YYNGEE. The CDR3 has 15 residues. The CDR3 loop reads CASSVGGAWGNEQFF. For the CDR3, the DNA is TGTGCCAGCAGCGTTGGGGGGGCTTGGGGCAATGAGCAGTTCTTC.

This clonotype was picked up a small number of times. The chain has TRBV19 and TRBJ2-1; 7 nucleotides line up with TRBD2. Germline values: CDR1 LNHDA, CDR2 SQIVND (reference sequence). J was trimmed by 4 bases and V by 4 bases; bases with no gene match: 7. The CDR3 covers 15 residues. The CDR3 is CASSNGGIGYNEQFF. The CDR3 DNA reads as TGTGCCAGTAGTAACGGGGGGATAGGATACAATGAGCAGTTCTTC.

Only a few counts were recorded for this clonotype. The gene calls are TRBV10-3 and TRBJ1-2, with D hard to call. The CDR3 sequence is 11 residues long. The germline CDR1 and CDR2 sequences are ENHRY and SYGVKD. V lost 6 bases to trimming and J lost 6 bases, with 8 bases between them. The CDR3 region has the DNA TGTGCCATCAGCGGTAGTAATGGCTACACCTTC. It encodes CAISGSNGYTF.